The rows below give T cell receptor beta chains drawn from one sample of a study of CD8 T cells in ankylosing spondylitis. From the 5' RACE reads, TCRdb called clonotypes with MiXCR, one entry per CDR3 protein. The table includes about 440,000 distinct CDR3 sequences, 17% detected once. Sequenced input: blood, either unsorted or a sorted T cell fraction (not recorded which). Source of these receptors: a male donor with ankylosing spondylitis. The CDR3 runs from the conserved cysteine through the conserved F or W. D genes are given only for firm matches. For some rows the clone size is stated as once, few or many, or as a class when expanded; others skip it.

V	J	size	D	length	CDR3	DNA
TRBV12-3/TRBV12-4	TRBJ1-2	few	NA	17	CASSPKGQTRANYGYTF	TGTGCCAGCAGCCCCAAAGGCCAGACTCGGGCTAACTATGGCTACACCTTC
TRBV11-3	TRBJ2-1	few	NA	11	CASSPSVEQFF	TGTGCCAGCAGCCCGAGTGTTGAGCAGTTCTTC
TRBV4-3	TRBJ2-1	NA	TRBD2	16	CASSPRTGTSYNEQFF	TGCGCCAGCAGCCCCCGTACCGGGACTAGCTACAATGAGCAGTTCTTC
TRBV24-1	TRBJ2-1	NA	NA	19	CATSDTKATGPAKYNEQFF	TGTGCCACCAGTGATACTAAGGCGACAGGCCCCGCCAAATACAATGAGCAGTTCTTC
TRBV5-1	TRBJ2-1	few	NA	15	CASSRRLSSYNEQFF	TGCGCCAGCAGTAGGCGCCTTAGCTCCTACAATGAGCAGTTCTTC
TRBV7-3	TRBJ2-2	few	NA	16	CASSSSALSGTGELFF	TGTGCCAGCAGCTCATCCGCCCTTAGCGGCACCGGGGAGCTGTTTTTT
TRBV20-1	TRBJ2-6	NA	NA	15	CSARGRPSGANVLTF	TGCAGTGCCCGTGGGAGGCCATCTGGGGCCAACGTCCTGACTTTC
TRBV7-2	TRBJ2-7	few	TRBD2	16	CASSLLASGRIYEQYF	TGTGCCAGCAGCTTACTCGCTAGCGGGAGGATCTACGAGCAGTACTTC
TRBV20-1	TRBJ1-1	few	TRBD1	12	CSARDRGRGAFF	TGCAGTGCTAGAGACAGGGGGCGGGGGGCTTTCTTT
TRBV7-9	TRBJ2-1	few	NA	15	CASSPEGNSYNEQFF	TGTGCCAGCAGCCCAGAGGGTAACTCCTACAATGAGCAGTTCTTC
TRBV5-1	TRBJ1-2	few	TRBD1	14	CASSRQGYNYGYTF	TGCGCCAGCAGCCGACAGGGGTATAACTATGGCTACACCTTC
TRBV20-1	TRBJ2-3	NA	TRBD2	12	CSGTSGVDTQYF	TGCAGTGGGACTAGCGGGGTCGATACGCAGTATTTT
TRBV20-1	TRBJ2-5	NA	TRBD2	14	CSASGRAPRGTQYF	TGCAGTGCTAGCGGGAGGGCCCCACGTGGGACCCAGTACTTC
TRBV12-3/TRBV12-4	TRBJ2-5	few	TRBD2	13	CASSFGLGGAQYF	TGTGCCAGCAGTTTCGGCCTCGGGGGGGCCCAGTACTTC
TRBV9	TRBJ2-7	NA	NA	16	CASSVEGGTVPYEQYF	TGTGCCAGCAGCGTAGAGGGCGGGACCGTTCCTTACGAGCAGTACTTC
TRBV11-1	TRBJ2-4	NA	TRBD2	19	CASSLAGLAGGPGSSIQYF	TGTGCCAGCAGCTTAGCTGGACTAGCGGGGGGGCCTGGGAGCAGCATTCAGTACTTC
TRBV27	TRBJ2-2	once	NA	14	CASSLYTLTGELFF	TGTGCCAGCAGTTTATACACTCTCACCGGGGAGCTGTTTTTT
TRBV24-1	TRBJ2-3	NA	TRBD1	14	CATSSGGSTDTQYF	TGTGCCACCAGTTCAGGGGGAAGCACAGATACGCAGTATTTT
TRBV12-3/TRBV12-4	TRBJ2-5	many	NA	14	CASSPSWGEETQYF	TGTGCCAGCAGTCCCTCTTGGGGCGAGGAGACCCAGTACTTC
TRBV5-1	TRBJ2-3	NA	NA	15	CASRKGTISTDTQYF	TGCGCCAGCAGAAAAGGGACAATAAGCACAGATACGCAGTATTTT
TRBV20-1	TRBJ1-2	few	NA	16	CSAREGGAGASYGYTF	TGCAGTGCTAGAGAGGGGGGAGCGGGGGCAAGCTATGGCTACACCTTC
TRBV7-8	TRBJ1-2	NA	NA	13	CASSPLEWYGYTF	TGTGCCAGCAGCCCCCTCGAATGGTATGGCTACACCTTC
TRBV12-3/TRBV12-4	TRBJ2-5	many	NA	13	CASRPTRSETQYF	TGTGCCAGCAGGCCAACTAGATCTGAGACCCAGTACTTC
TRBV5-5	TRBJ2-3	NA	TRBD2	17	CASSLAAQREFTDTQYF	TGTGCCAGCAGCTTGGCAGCCCAGCGGGAGTTCACAGATACGCAGTATTTT
TRBV6-2/TRBV6-3	TRBJ2-7	NA	NA	16	CASSFLWRPQNYEQYF	TGTGCCAGCAGTTTCCTTTGGCGGCCCCAGAACTACGAGCAGTACTTC
TRBV5-6	TRBJ2-1	few	TRBD1	17	CASSLGLGQGPYNEQFF	TGTGCCAGCAGCTTGGGTCTTGGACAGGGCCCCTACAATGAGCAGTTCTTC
TRBV5-1	TRBJ2-2	NA	NA	16	CASSLADRLNTGELFF	TGCGCCAGCAGCTTGGCCGACAGGCTTAACACCGGGGAGCTGTTTTTT
TRBV13	TRBJ2-3	NA	TRBD1	16	CASSRRQGGFRNTQYF	TGTGCCAGCAGCCGCCGACAGGGTGGGTTCCGAAATACGCAGTATTTT
TRBV24-1	TRBJ2-5	NA	NA	13	CATSKAGEETQYF	TGTGCCACCAGTAAGGCCGGGGAGGAGACCCAGTACTTC
TRBV11-2	TRBJ2-1	NA	NA	15	CASSFDGISYNEQFF	TGTGCCAGCAGCTTTGATGGGATAAGCTACAATGAGCAGTTCTTC
TRBV20-1	TRBJ1-6	NA	NA	17	CSARDIRDRSYNSPLHF	TGCAGTGCTAGAGATATCAGGGACCGCTCCTATAATTCACCCCTCCACTTT
TRBV11-2	TRBJ2-1	few	TRBD2	15	CASRDMTSAYNEQFF	TGTGCCAGCAGAGATATGACTAGCGCCTACAATGAGCAGTTCTTC
TRBV20-1	TRBJ1-3	NA	NA	14	CSASLTGSGNTIYF	TGCAGTGCTAGCCTAACAGGGTCCGGAAACACCATATATTTT
TRBV20-1	TRBJ2-7	few	TRBD2	15	CSAKSGGEGSYEQYF	TGCAGTGCAAAGTCGGGAGGGGAAGGCTCCTACGAGCAGTACTTC
TRBV7-6	TRBJ2-7	few	TRBD2	16	CASSLLGLADSYEQYF	TGTGCCAGCAGCTTATTGGGACTAGCGGATTCCTACGAGCAGTACTTC
TRBV11-2	TRBJ2-7	NA	TRBD1	14	CASSFRDSLYEQYF	TGTGCCAGCAGCTTCCGGGACAGTCTCTACGAGCAGTACTTC
TRBV4-2	TRBJ2-7	NA	NA	17	CASSQESLAGLSYEQYF	TGTGCCAGCAGCCAAGAATCCCTTGCGGGATTGTCCTACGAGCAGTACTTC